A single T cell receptor (beta chain) is shown here with its context. The data were obtained in a study of blood T cell repertoires in COVID-19. Only in-frame clones appear in the TCRdb table, and some are missing; sequencing was by immunoSEQ multiplex PCR. The sample contains under 300,000 clones, 80% to 90% of which appear only once. Germline values: CDR1 MNHEY, CDR2 SVGEGT. Trimming cost V 0 bases and J 4 bases, with 9 bases left between them. This CDR3 is 14 amino acids long. One Seattle source followed patients from active infection through their disease course. The chain joins TRBV6-2 or TRBV6-3 to TRBJ1-2; D possibly corresponds to TRBD1 (6 bases). The sequencing input was peripheral blood. The TCR comes from a woman between 65 and 79 years old with COVID-19, enrolled during active disease. The CDR3 here is CASSYSTGAYGYTF. In DNA form, the CDR3 reads TGTGCCAGCAGTTACTCGACAGGTGCCTATGGCTACACCTTC.